Below are 7 T cell receptor beta chains sequenced from a single sample in a study of cytomegalovirus exposure and HLA in healthy donors (dated by TCRdb to about 2017). The library was made by the immunoSEQ multiplex PCR assay. For the multiplex PCR, a mixture combining 60 forward primers for TCR Vbeta segments and 13 reverse primers for TCR Jbeta segments was used. The table was pulled from immuneACCESS by TCRdb, which kept in-frame rearrangements only. Such tables lose some clones; where checked, under half of the loss comes from unresolved V genes, and the rest has no known cause. The sample contains under 200,000 clones, about 75% of them found a single time. The ten largest clones add up to approximately 2.3% of the sample. The sample taken for sequencing was PBMCs. The receptors were sampled from a female donor in good health and CMV-seronegative.

The table lists this clone with a few counts. The chain is built from TRBV28 and TRBJ1-2; TRBD1 matches 9 bases. The V gene end was trimmed by 6 bases and the J gene end by 5 bases; junction bases not matched to a gene: 7. The germline V gene encodes CDR1 MDHEN and CDR2 SYDVKM. The CDR3 is made up of 14 amino acids. The CDR3 reads CASRELGTGYGYTF. The DNA of the CDR3 is TGTGCCAGCAGGGAACTTGGGACAGGGTATGGCTACACCTTC.

The gene calls are TRBV7-2 and TRBJ2-7, with 9 positions matching TRBD2. The length of the CDR3 is 15 residues. CDR1 is SGHTA, CDR2 FQGNSA, per germline. Trimming at V came to 4 bases and at J to 4 bases, leaving 8 bases not matched to a gene. CDR3 amino acids: CASSSQRGVPYEQYF. DNA of the CDR3: TGTGCCAGCAGCTCACAGCGGGGGGTCCCTTACGAGCAGTACTTC.

The chain recombines TRBV4-1 with TRBJ1-1, with 9 bases aligning to TRBD1. V shed 3 bases, J shed 10 bases, and the junction held 9 bases outside the gene matches. CDR1 and CDR2 (germline): MGHRA, YSYEKL. The CDR3 contains 14 residues. The chain's CDR3 is CASSQDRTGGRAFF. In DNA form, the CDR3 reads TGCGCCAGCAGCCAGGACCGAACAGGGGGCAGAGCTTTCTTT.

The rearrangement links TRBV9 to TRBJ2-1; 9 nucleotides align to TRBD1. Trimming at V came to 3 bases and at J to 5 bases, leaving 6 bases not matched to a gene. The CDR3 has 15 amino acids. Germline V gene sequence: CDR1 SGDLS, CDR2 YYNGEE. Here the CDR3 DNA reads TGTGCCAGCAGCGGGGGACAGGGACGGAACAATGAGCAGTTCTTC. Translated: CASSGGQGRNNEQFF.

This chain links TRBV28 with TRBJ1-2, with TRBD1 matching over 9 bases. Germline V gene data show CDR1 as MDHEN and CDR2 as SYDVKM. With V trimmed by 6 bases and J by 3 bases, 14 bases remained unmatched. This CDR3 comprises 17 residues. The CDR3 region is CASRGRGQGGPHYGYTF. Written as DNA, the CDR3 is TGTGCCAGCAGGGGGAGGGGACAGGGTGGACCTCACTATGGCTACACCTTC.

The V and J genes are TRBV7-2 and TRBJ1-3; weak D call: TRBD1 (5 bases). The CDR3 has 15 residues. CDR1 is SGHTA and CDR2 is FQGNSA in the germline V gene. V lost 5 bases and J 3 bases, leaving 14 bases between the germline ends. The CDR3 sequence: CASSAHRQSGNTIYF. CDR3 sequence (DNA): TGTGCCAGCAGCGCCCACCGACAGAGTGGAAACACCATATATTTT.

The J gene is TRBJ2-7, the V gene TRBV30; D not resolved. Germline assignment: CDR1 GTSNPN and CDR2 SVGIG (reference sequence). The CDR3 is 13 residues long. V dropped 2 bases and J dropped 4 bases, with 12 bases sitting between them. The CDR3 region has the DNA TGTGCCTGGAGTTGGCGGCTCGGTTACGAGCAGTACTTC. Residues: CAWSWRLGYEQYF.